This is a list of T cell receptor beta chains from one sample in a study of Graves' ophthalmopathy and Graves' hyperthyroidism. A single record per CDR3 protein comes from TCRdb applying MiXCR to the multiplex PCR reads. The data hold around 470,000 distinct CDR3 sequences, with 13% to 15% observed a single time. Sequenced sample: blood. The receptors here all came from a woman in her thirties with Graves' ophthalmopathy. Both conserved end residues are part of each CDR3. The order of the fields is J gene, D gene, V gene, clone size, CDR3 DNA, CDR3 protein. The D gene is left open where the match is weak. Clone size, where shown, is once, few, many, or a class for clones that have expanded.

>TRBJ1-1|.|TRBV28|.
TGTGCCAGCCTAGAGGGGGTTGAAGCTTTCTTT
CASLEGVEAFF
>TRBJ2-7|.|TRBV6-2/TRBV6-3|many
TGTGCCAGCAGCCGCGGCCACGAGCAGTACTTC
CASSRGHEQYF
>TRBJ1-2|.|TRBV19|.
TGTGCCAGTAGGGACATGGAAACGGGTGGCTACACCTTC
CASRDMETGGYTF
>TRBJ2-5|.|TRBV28|many
TGTGCCAGCAGTAGCAGTCAAGAGACCCAGTACTTC
CASSSSQETQYF
>TRBJ2-5|TRBD2|TRBV11-2|many
TGTGCCAGCAGCCATGGACTAGCGGGAGGCGAGACCCAGTACTTC
CASSHGLAGGETQYF
>TRBJ2-7|TRBD2|TRBV27|many
TGTGCCAGCAGCTTGGTGACTAGCGGGAGGGCGAGAACCTACGAGCAGTACTTC
CASSLVTSGRARTYEQYF
>TRBJ2-5|.|TRBV6-5|many
TGTGCCAGCAGTTACTTGGGAGTGTCAGAGACCCAGTACTTC
CASSYLGVSETQYF
>TRBJ2-7|.|TRBV30|many
TGTGCCTGGAGTCAACGGGGCGAGCAGTACTTC
CAWSQRGEQYF
>TRBJ2-4|.|TRBV11-3|many
TGTGCCAGCAGCCCCCCGGCCAAAAACATTCAGTACTTC
CASSPPAKNIQYF
>TRBJ2-7|TRBD2|TRBV6-5|many
TGTGCCAGCAGCTACGGGAGGGTAGGAGGGTACGAGCAGTACTTC
CASSYGRVGGYEQYF
>TRBJ2-7|TRBD1|TRBV6-2/TRBV6-3|many
TGTGCCAGCAGTTACTCAGCGGACAGGGCATCCTACGAGCAGTACTTC
CASSYSADRASYEQYF
>TRBJ2-5|TRBD2|TRBV3-1|.
TGTGCCACCCGCCAGACTAGCGGATTTCAAGAGACCCAGTACTTC
CATRQTSGFQETQYF
>TRBJ2-7|.|TRBV27|many
TGTGCCAGCAGTTCGGGAGTTAGGGAGCAGTACTTC
CASSSGVREQYF
>TRBJ1-1|.|TRBV6-1|many
TGTGCCAGCAGTCTTCCCGGGACAAAAGCTGAAGCTTTCTTT
CASSLPGTKAEAFF
>TRBJ2-7|TRBD2|TRBV11-2|.
TGTGCCAGCAGCTCGGGGGGACTAGCGGGAGACGACGAGCAGTACTTC
CASSSGGLAGDDEQYF
>TRBJ2-2|.|TRBV7-3|.
TGTGCCAGCAGCTTGAGGGGGGAGAACACCGGGGAGCTGTTTTTT
CASSLRGENTGELFF
>TRBJ1-2|.|TRBV6-1|many
TGTGCCAGCAGGACCGTGGAGGCACGTAACTATGGCTACACCTTC
CASRTVEARNYGYTF
>TRBJ2-4|TRBD1|TRBV28|many
TGTGCCAGCAGTTTATTGACAGGGAGTGCCAAAAACATTCAGTACTTC
CASSLLTGSAKNIQYF
>TRBJ1-2|.|TRBV7-2|many
TGTGCCAGCAGCCCCGGGCGGGGGTTGCACTATGGCTACACCTTC
CASSPGRGLHYGYTF
>TRBJ2-4|TRBD1|TRBV12-3/TRBV12-4|few
TGTGCCAGCAGCCCACTACAGGGGGCTTACAACATTCAGTACTTC
CASSPLQGAYNIQYF